Presented here are 23 T cell receptor beta chains from one specimen sequenced in a study of T cell repertoires in cytomegalovirus infection. TCRdb fed the reads into MiXCR, producing one record per CDR3 protein. The data hold roughly 280,000 distinct CDR3 sequences, with about 20% observed a single time. Which antigens these TCRs recognize remains unknown. This specimen consisted of cultured PBMCs, obtained from culture after CMV antigen stimulation. All receptors derive from a human donor in good health (CMV status not recorded). Some clones in this sample may be carry-over from other donors' samples.

This clonotype was recorded many times. The chain recombines TRBV12-3 or TRBV12-4 with TRBJ2-1, with 9 bases matching TRBD1. Trimming cost V 7 bases and J 5 bases; bases outside gene matches: 3. The CDR3 extends over 13 amino acids. The CDR3 sequence: CASKRTGDNEQFF. In DNA form, the CDR3 reads TGTGCCAGCAAAAGGACAGGGGACAATGAGCAGTTCTTC.

Of note for this clonotype: The junction differs from germline at one of its ends, possibly a read error. The gene calls are TRBV7-2 and TRBJ1-2, with D hard to call. The CDR3 loop spans 13 amino acids. Germline V gives CDR1 SGHTA, CDR2 FQGNSA. CDR3 residues: CASSPDFDYGYNF. The CDR3 DNA follows: TGTGCCAGCAGCCCCGACTTTGACTATGGCTACAACTTC.

This clonotype has a handful of counts. The chain carries TRBV2 and TRBJ2-2; tentative D call: TRBD2 (5 bases). The CDR3 length is 14 residues. The germline V gene encodes CDR1 SNHLY and CDR2 FYNNEI. Trimming took 11 bases from V and 7 from J, leaving 20 bases between them. In DNA form, the CDR3 reads TGTGCCTGGAGTCCGGGGAGTTTGAGCGGGGAGCTGTTTTTT. Translating it yields CAWSPGSLSGELFF. Together with reference TRBV2 and TRBJ2-2, the CDR3 gives the full variable domain: EPEVTQTPSHQVTQMGQEVILRCVPISNHLYFYWYRQILGQKVEFLVSFYNNEISEKSEIFDDQFSVERPDGSNFTLKIRSTKLEDSAMYFCAWSPGSLSGELFFGEGSRLTVL.

This sequence joins TRBV6-2 or TRBV6-3 and TRBJ2-4, with D tentatively TRBD2 (5 bases). Trimming took 6 bases from V and 1 from J, leaving 10 bases between them. CDR3 size: 14 residues. Looked up from germline, CDR1 is MNHEY and CDR2 is SVGEGT. The CDR3 is CASSGETAKNIQYF. CDR3 in DNA: TGTGCCAGCAGCGGGGAAACGGCCAAAAACATTCAGTACTTC.

The J gene is TRBJ2-6, the V gene TRBV6-1; D is undetermined. The CDR3 consists of 19 residues. Germline lookup yields CDR1 MNHNS and CDR2 SASEGT. Trimming pared 5 bases from V and 1 base from J, leaving 21 bases between. The CDR3 bases are TGTGCCAGCAGTTACGGTGTCGGCCTGGGCAGATCTGGGGCCAACGTCCTGACTTTC. Translated, it gives CASSYGVGLGRSGANVLTF.

This clonotype occurred many times. The CDR3 DNA is TGTGCCAGCAGCTTAGTTGGCAGGGAAGGTGGCTACACCTTC. Encoded protein: CASSLVGREGGYTF. The chain recombines TRBV7-2 with TRBJ1-2, with D perhaps matching TRBD1 (5 bases). Between the trimmed V and J ends, which lost 1 base and 7 bases, there was a span of 13 bases. Per germline, CDR1 SGHTA and CDR2 FQGNSA. The CDR3 covers 14 residues. The complete variable domain, with remaining parts taken from reference TRBV7-2 and TRBJ1-2, reads GAGVSQSPSNKVTEKGKDVELRCDPISGHTALYWYRQSLGQGLEFLIYFQGNSAPDKSGLPSDRFSAERTGGSVSTLTIQRTQQEDSAVYLCASSLVGREGGYTFGSGTRLTVV.

This clonotype was counted only a few times. CDR3 residues: CASSFRAGIYNEQFF. The CDR3 nucleotides are TGTGCCAGCAGCTTCCGAGCGGGGATATACAATGAGCAGTTCTTC. The chain couples TRBV7-9 to TRBJ2-1; 7 bases fit TRBD2. The V segment lost 3 bases and the J segment 4 bases; nucleotides outside the gene matches: 6. This CDR3 comprises 15 residues. Germline V gives CDR1 SEHNR, CDR2 FQNEAQ (reference sequence). The entire variable domain, with the rest obtained from reference TRBV7-9 and TRBJ2-1, is as follows: DTGVSQNPRHKITKRGQNVTFRCDPISEHNRLYWYRQTLGQGPEFLTYFQNEAQLEKSRLLSDRFSAERPKGSFSTLEIQRTEQGDSAMYLCASSFRAGIYNEQFFGPGTRLTVL.

The chain has TRBV24-1 and TRBJ2-2; D is possibly TRBD1 (5 bases). CDR3 size: 18 residues. V dropped 1 base and J dropped 1 base, with 15 bases sitting between them. The germline CDR1 and CDR2 sequences are KGHDR and SFDVKD. This chain's CDR3 is CATSDFGAPLGNTGELFF. The CDR3 region has the DNA TGTGCCACCAGTGATTTTGGGGCACCTCTAGGGAACACCGGGGAGCTGTTTTTT.

This clonotype was recorded at least ten times. The chain uses TRBV6-1 and TRBJ1-3; unclear D gene. V shed 5 bases and J shed 0 bases, with 14 bases lying between them. The CDR3 covers 16 residues. Germline values: CDR1 MNHNS, CDR2 SASEGT. The CDR3 DNA reads as TGTGCCAGCAGTTCACCTACAAGGATCTCTGGAAACACCATATATTTT. This codes for CASSSPTRISGNTIYF.

This clonotype came up a few times. The chain combines TRBV11-2 with TRBJ2-7, with 7 bases fitting TRBD1. With V trimmed by 3 bases and J by 7 bases, 3 bases remained unmatched. CDR3 size: 12 residues. CDR1 SGHAT and CDR2 FQNNGV come from the germline V gene. CDR3: CASSLGQWEQYV. The CDR3 nucleotides are TGTGCCAGCAGCTTGGGACAGTGGGAGCAGTACGTC.

This clonotype was detected only a few times. V and J are TRBV5-8 and TRBJ1-1; D unclear. Germline V CDR1 and CDR2: SGHTS, YDEGEE. The V end was cut by 4 bases, the J end by 3 bases, with 10 bases between. The CDR3 runs to 13 residues. CDR3 bases: TGTGCCAGCAGCCAAGACTTGTACACTGAAGCTTTCTTT. The encoded protein is CASSQDLYTEAFF.

This clonotype appeared many times. The V call is TRBV7-2, the J call TRBJ2-3, with 9 bases identical to TRBD2. CDR3 length: 17 residues. V shed 0 bases, J shed 3 bases, and the junction held 7 bases outside the gene matches. The germline gives CDR1 SGHTA, CDR2 FQGNSA. The CDR3 DNA reads as TGTGCCAGCAGCTTAGCGGTTGCTAGCGGGATTACAGATACGCAGTATTTT. Translation: CASSLAVASGITDTQYF.

This clonotype was seen repeatedly, ten times or more. This chain links TRBV7-9 with TRBJ2-1, with 8 bases aligning to TRBD1. After removal of 5 bases from V and 4 bases from J, the junction contained 7 bases not matched to a gene. Germline CDR1 reads SEHNR; CDR2 reads FQNEAQ (reference sequence). This CDR3 region has 15 residues. CDR3 loop: CASSIRTGIYNEQFF. CDR3 coding DNA: TGTGCCAGCAGCATAAGGACAGGGATATACAATGAGCAGTTCTTC.

This chain joins TRBV29-1 and TRBJ2-7, with TRBD1 matching 7 bases. Germline CDR1 SQVTM, CDR2 ANQGSEA. J lost 3 bases, V lost 4 bases, and 6 bases had no gene match. The CDR3 covers 13 residues. The CDR3 sequence: CSVGGTEVYEQYF. The CDR3 DNA reads as TGCAGCGTTGGGGGGACAGAGGTCTACGAGCAGTACTTC.

The chain carries TRBV6-5 and TRBJ2-5; 9 bases match TRBD1. The length of the CDR3 is 15 residues. Trimming took 2 bases from V and 9 from J; bases not matched to a gene: 10. Germline-derived CDR1 and CDR2 are MNHEY and SVGAGI. CDR3 in DNA: TGTGCCAGCAGTTACGGGACAGGGCACGGTTTGCCCCAGTACTTC. Its translation: CASSYGTGHGLPQYF.

The chain joins TRBV5-1 to TRBJ2-5, with TRBD1 matching over 7 bases. V shed 4 bases and J 5 bases; nucleotides not matched to a gene: 8. The CDR3 runs to 14 residues. In germline, CDR1 is SGHRS, CDR2 YFSETQ. CDR3 sequence: CASSVTGDKETQYF. CDR3 sequence (DNA): TGCGCCAGCAGCGTTACAGGGGATAAGGAGACCCAGTACTTC. Supplemented by reference TRBV5-1 and TRBJ2-5, the full variable domain reads KAGVTQTPRYLIKTRGQQVTLSCSPISGHRSVSWYQQTPGQGLQFLFEYFSETQRNKGNFPGRFSGRQFSNSRSEMNVSTLELGDSALYLCASSVTGDKETQYFGPGTRLLVL.

Many counts were recorded for this clonotype. The gene calls are TRBV7-2 and TRBJ1-1, with TRBD1 identical over 7 bases. The CDR3 covers 13 residues. V lost 8 bases to trimming and J lost 6 bases; unmatched junction nucleotides: 9. CDR1 is SGHTA and CDR2 is FQGNSA in the germline V gene. CDR3 region: CASAYRGSAEAFF. CDR3 nucleotide sequence: TGTGCCAGCGCATACAGGGGTAGCGCTGAAGCTTTCTTT.

This clonotype was recorded many times. The rearrangement links TRBV15 to TRBJ2-1; the match to TRBD2 covers 8 bases. V lost 1 base, J lost 7 bases, and 12 bases stayed unmatched. CDR1 and CDR2 from the germline V gene are LNHNV and YYDKDF (reference sequence). The CDR3 totals 17 residues. The CDR3, as DNA: TGTGCCACCAGCAGAGTAGCAGCGGGAGAGGGGGAAAATGAGCAGTTCTTC. Amino acids: CATSRVAAGEGENEQFF.

Ten or more counts support this clonotype. This sequence joins TRBV7-2 and TRBJ1-3, with D perhaps TRBD1 (5 bases). Trimming took off 2 bases at V and 0 bases at J, with 11 bases between the two ends. The CDR3 sequence is 16 residues long. Germline V lookup: CDR1 SGHTA, CDR2 FQGNSA. This CDR3 is CASSLKGAGSGNTIYF. The DNA of the CDR3 is TGTGCCAGCAGCTTAAAAGGGGCGGGCTCTGGAAACACCATATATTTT.

V usage is TRBV20-1 and J usage is TRBJ2-1; 8 bases fit TRBD2. The CDR3 contains 14 residues. With 6 bases clipped from V and 12 bases from J, the junction kept 16 bases outside the gene matches. The germline gives CDR1 DFQATT, CDR2 SNEGSKA (reference sequence). The CDR3 loop is CSAVTPGLEGGQFF. CDR3 coding DNA: TGCAGTGCCGTAACTCCGGGACTAGAGGGCGGGCAGTTCTTC.

The chain joins TRBV12-3 or TRBV12-4 to TRBJ1-1; TRBD1 is a possible D gene (5 bases). The CDR3 spans 15 residues. V shed 7 bases and J shed 4 bases, with 19 bases lying between them. CDR3 DNA: TGTGCCAGCATCAAGGTGGCGGGGGGTAGCACTGAAGCTTTCTTT. Translating it yields CASIKVAGGSTEAFF.

This clonotype was detected only a few times. The J gene is TRBJ2-7, the V gene TRBV6-5; 9 positions match TRBD2. Germline CDR1 is MNHEY and CDR2 is SVGAGI. The length of the CDR3 is 16 residues. Trimming cost V 1 base and J 2 bases; bases outside gene matches: 6. CDR3 in amino acids: CASSYYGLANTYEQYF. DNA of the CDR3: TGTGCCAGCAGTTACTACGGACTAGCGAACACCTACGAGCAGTACTTC.

This clonotype was found a few times. The V call is TRBV7-9, the J call TRBJ2-5; 13 bases are a match to TRBD2. J was trimmed by 5 bases and V by 4 bases; bases with no gene match: 7. This CDR3 region has 16 residues. Germline lookup yields CDR1 SEHNR and CDR2 FQNEAQ (reference sequence). This CDR3 is CASSSGLAGAGETQYF. Written as DNA, the CDR3 is TGTGCCAGCAGCTCTGGACTAGCGGGAGCTGGGGAGACCCAGTACTTC.